Only a few counts were recorded for the clone carrying this T cell receptor beta chain. The antigen remains unidentified. The CDR3 totals 13 residues. Germline V gives CDR1 ENHRY, CDR2 SYGVKD. V gave up 0 bases and J gave up 6 bases, with 8 bases separating them. TCRdb re-called the 5' RACE reads with MiXCR, one entry per CDR3 protein. This table holds fewer than 500,000 distinct CDR3 sequences, around 24% found once. The sample is drawn from a study of identical twins. Points from the study as a whole: Out-of-frame alpha sequences shared by twins were enriched for low generation probability.

These data were likewise used in another study, on T cells expressing NK-cell markers.

The rearrangement joins TRBV10-3 to TRBJ2-5, with unresolved D. The sample comprised CD4+ T cells sorted from blood. This receptor was taken from a woman between 18 and 29 years old in good health. The CDR3 nucleotides are TGTGCCATCAGTGAGTCGAATTCTCAGACCCAGTACTTC. This gives the protein CAISESNSQTQYF.